The following is a TCR beta chain sequence with its context. This specimen comes from a study of blood T cells in healthy people across ages. Unmatched junction bases numbered 12, after V lost 1 base and J lost 7 bases. The CDR3 sequence is 16 residues long. Germline V CDR1 and CDR2: SGHAT, FQDESV (reference sequence). A second about 7 to 11 cycle PCR used barcoded and J-beta primers. TCRdb passed the 5' RACE reads through MiXCR, listing each CDR3 protein once. Of approximately 800,000 distinct CDR3 sequences listed, about 55% are singletons. The sequence came from a man at least 80 years old in good health. Sequenced material: blood. The chain links TRBV11-1 to TRBJ2-7, with TRBD2 identical over 8 bases. Written as DNA, the CDR3 is TGTGCCAGCAGCTTAGTACCTAGCGGGTCCCACAATGAGCAGTACTTC. Translated, it gives CASSLVPSGSHNEQYF.